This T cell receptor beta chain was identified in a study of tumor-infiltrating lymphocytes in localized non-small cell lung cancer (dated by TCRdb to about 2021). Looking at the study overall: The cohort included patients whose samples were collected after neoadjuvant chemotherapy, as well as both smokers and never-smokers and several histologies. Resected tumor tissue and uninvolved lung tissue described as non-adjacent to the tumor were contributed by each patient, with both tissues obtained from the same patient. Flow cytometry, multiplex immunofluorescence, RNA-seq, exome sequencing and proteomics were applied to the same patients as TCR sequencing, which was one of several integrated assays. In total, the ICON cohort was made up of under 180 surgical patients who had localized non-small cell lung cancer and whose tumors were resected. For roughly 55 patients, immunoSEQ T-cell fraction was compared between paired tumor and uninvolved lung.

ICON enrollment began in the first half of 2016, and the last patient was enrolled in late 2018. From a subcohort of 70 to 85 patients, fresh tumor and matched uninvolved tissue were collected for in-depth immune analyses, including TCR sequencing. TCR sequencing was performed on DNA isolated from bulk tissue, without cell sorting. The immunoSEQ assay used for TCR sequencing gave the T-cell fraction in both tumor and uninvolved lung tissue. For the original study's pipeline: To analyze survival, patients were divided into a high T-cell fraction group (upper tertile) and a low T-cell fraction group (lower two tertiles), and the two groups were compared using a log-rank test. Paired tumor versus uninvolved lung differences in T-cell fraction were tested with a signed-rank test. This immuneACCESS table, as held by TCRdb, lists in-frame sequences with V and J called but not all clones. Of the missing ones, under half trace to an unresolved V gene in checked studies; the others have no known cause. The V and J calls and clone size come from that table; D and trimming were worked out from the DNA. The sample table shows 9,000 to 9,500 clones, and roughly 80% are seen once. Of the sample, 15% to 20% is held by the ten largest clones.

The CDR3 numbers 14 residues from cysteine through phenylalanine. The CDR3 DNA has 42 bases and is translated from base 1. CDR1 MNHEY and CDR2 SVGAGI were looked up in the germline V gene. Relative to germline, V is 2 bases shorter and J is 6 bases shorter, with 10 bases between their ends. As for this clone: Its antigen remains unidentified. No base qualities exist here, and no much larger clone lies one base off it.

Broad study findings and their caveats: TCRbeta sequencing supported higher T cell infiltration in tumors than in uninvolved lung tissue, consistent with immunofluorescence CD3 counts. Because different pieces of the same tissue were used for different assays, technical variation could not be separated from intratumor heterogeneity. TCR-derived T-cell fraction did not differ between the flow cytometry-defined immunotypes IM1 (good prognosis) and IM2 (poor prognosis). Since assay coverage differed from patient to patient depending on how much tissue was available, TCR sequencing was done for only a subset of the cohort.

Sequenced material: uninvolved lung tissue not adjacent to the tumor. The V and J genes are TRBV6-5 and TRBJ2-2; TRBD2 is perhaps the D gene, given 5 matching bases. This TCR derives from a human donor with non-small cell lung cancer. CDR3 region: CASSYEGPPGELFF. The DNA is TGTGCCAGCAGTTACGAGGGTCCCCCCGGGGAGCTGTTTTTT.